These 27 T cell receptor beta chains were sequenced from one sample in a study of T cell repertoires in cytomegalovirus infection. TCRdb analysed the reads with MiXCR anew, one entry per CDR3 protein. The table has some 800,000 distinct CDR3 sequences, about 30% seen once. Their specific antigens are unknown. The specimen was cultured CD8+ T cells from PBMCs, collected from culture after CMV antigen stimulation. The origin of the receptors is a human donor in good health (CMV status not recorded). Some clones in this sample may be carry-over from other donors' samples.

Notes on this clonotype: A much more abundant neighbour one base away suggests this may be a read error. The chain links TRBV7-6 to TRBJ2-2; 7 bases map to TRBD1. Looked up from germline, CDR1 is SGHVS and CDR2 is FNYEAQ. V trimming: 5 bases; J trimming: 6 bases; junction bases outside the gene matches: 3. This CDR3 region has 13 residues. CDR3 amino acids: CASSATGAGELFF. The CDR3 nucleotides are TGTGCCAGCAGCGCTACAGGGGCCGGGGAGCTGTTTTTT.

With respect to this clonotype: This may arise from a read error, as a much more abundant clone is one base away. The chain combines TRBV7-2 with TRBJ1-2; D not certain. CDR1 is SGHTA and CDR2 is FQGNSA in the germline V gene. Trimming removed 0 bases from V and 10 bases from J, with 9 bases in between. The CDR3 length is 12 residues. CDR3 region: CASSLAREDYTF. In DNA form, the CDR3 reads TGTGCCAGCAGCTTAGCGCGGGAGGACTACACCTTC.

The CDR3 loop reads CASSFKGDGYTF. In nucleotides, the CDR3 is TGTGCCAGCAGCTTCAAGGGAGATGGCTACACCTTC. This chain links TRBV7-9 with TRBJ1-2; no definite D call. The germline V and J ends were trimmed by 3 bases and 6 bases, with 8 bases remaining between them. The germline V gene has CDR1 SEHNR and CDR2 FQNEAQ (reference sequence). The CDR3 consists of 12 residues.

This clonotype occurred many times. The chain recombines TRBV7-6 with TRBJ2-5; 11 bases fit TRBD2. The junction had 11 bases not matched to a gene; V was cut back by 1 base and J by 1 base. Germline CDR1 reads SGHVS; CDR2 reads FNYEAQ. The CDR3 spans 19 residues. CDR3 coding DNA: TGTGCCAGCAGCTTAGAGGAAACCGCGGGACTAGCGGTCCAAGAGACCCAGTACTTC. The encoded protein is CASSLEETAGLAVQETQYF. The complete variable domain, with remaining parts taken from reference TRBV7-6 and TRBJ2-5, reads GAGVSQSPRYKVTKRGQDVALRCDPISGHVSLYWYRQALGQGPEFLTYFNYEAQQDKSGLPNDRFSAERPEGSISTLTIQRTEQRDSAMYRCASSLEETAGLAVQETQYFGPGTRLLVL.

The sample holds a few counts of this clonotype. This chain links TRBV29-1 with TRBJ1-1; D might be TRBD1 (5 bases). The germline V gene has CDR1 SQVTM and CDR2 ANQGSEA. This CDR3 contains 13 residues. With 6 bases removed from V and 5 bases from J, the gap between germline ends came to 16 bases. Here the CDR3 DNA reads TGCAGCGTGACCGGGGGGGAAGGGACTGAAGCTTTCTTT. Protein: CSVTGGEGTEAFF.

This chain joins TRBV6-2 or TRBV6-3 and TRBJ2-1; TRBD2 agrees at 7 bases. Germline CDR1 reads MNHEY; CDR2 reads SVGEGT. J lost 6 bases, V lost 4 bases, and 9 bases had no gene match. The CDR3 is 15 residues long. The CDR3 nucleotides are TGTGCCAGCAGTTGGGTCCGACTAGCACGCAATGAGCAGTTCTTC. Protein: CASSWVRLARNEQFF.

This clonotype appeared a few times. The chain links TRBV12-5 to TRBJ2-7; unclear D gene. Trimming removed 2 bases from V and 6 bases from J, with 8 bases in between. The CDR3 loop spans 12 amino acids. Germline V gives CDR1 LGHNT, CDR2 FRNRAP. CDR3 coding DNA: TGTGCTAGTGGTTTGTCGGGTCGCGAGCAGTACTTC. It yields the protein CASGLSGREQYF.

V is TRBV6-5 and J is TRBJ1-6, with TRBD1 matching 11 bases. In germline, CDR1 is MNHEY, CDR2 SVGAGI. This CDR3 spans 14 amino acids. The J segment lost 14 bases and the V segment lost 6 bases, leaving 9 bases of the junction unmatched. The DNA for the CDR3 is TGTGCCAGCAGCTACGGACAGGGGGCGAATTCCCTCCACTTT. Protein product: CASSYGQGANSLHF.

The rearrangement uses TRBV28 and TRBJ2-6; TRBD1 agrees at 7 bases. J gave up 1 base and V 6 bases, and 12 bases lay outside the gene matches. CDR1 and CDR2 (germline): MDHEN, SYDVKM. CDR3 length: 18 amino acids. The CDR3 loop reads CASSLDRAALSGANVLTF. CDR3 bases: TGTGCCAGCAGCCTCGACAGGGCCGCCCTTTCTGGGGCCAACGTCCTGACTTTC.

V is TRBV28 and J is TRBJ2-2; perhaps TRBD1 as D (5 bases). CDR1 is MDHEN, CDR2 SYDVKM, per germline. V lost 3 bases, J lost 2 bases, and 13 bases lay in between. CDR3 size: 16 residues. This chain's CDR3 is CASSFKQGGNTGELFF. CDR3 nucleotide sequence: TGTGCCAGCAGTTTTAAGCAGGGTGGTAACACCGGGGAGCTGTTTTTT.

This clonotype was detected ten times or more. The chain combines TRBV7-2 with TRBJ2-3; 8 bases line up with TRBD2. This CDR3 spans 15 amino acids. Germline CDR1 reads SGHTA; CDR2 reads FQGNSA. V shed 8 bases, J shed 4 bases, and the junction held 11 bases outside the gene matches. CDR3 in DNA: TGTGCCAGCCCTCCCCCGGGGGGGCAAGCAGATACGCAGTATTTT. This encodes CASPPPGGQADTQYF.

This clonotype was recorded at least ten times. J is TRBJ1-5 and V is TRBV7-9, with D unresolved. V was cut by 4 bases and J by 2 bases, with 9 bases left in between. Germline lookup yields CDR1 SEHNR and CDR2 FQNEAQ (reference sequence). The CDR3 extends over 14 amino acids. CDR3 sequence reads: CASSYGRGNQPQHF. CDR3 coding DNA: TGTGCCAGCAGCTACGGGAGGGGCAATCAGCCCCAGCATTTT. The full variable domain, rest sourced from reference TRBV7-9 and TRBJ1-5, is DTGVSQNPRHKITKRGQNVTFRCDPISEHNRLYWYRQTLGQGPEFLTYFQNEAQLEKSRLLSDRFSAERPKGSFSTLEIQRTEQGDSAMYLCASSYGRGNQPQHFGDGTRLSIL.

The J gene is TRBJ1-1, the V gene TRBV7-8, with D possibly matching TRBD1 (6 bases). Trimming took off 1 base at V and 5 bases at J, with 14 bases between the two ends. The CDR3 runs to 15 residues. CDR1 and CDR2 from the germline V gene are SGHVS and FQNEAQ. CDR3 sequence: CASSLEAGRGTEAFF. CDR3 sequence (DNA): TGTGCCAGCAGCTTAGAGGCGGGCAGGGGAACTGAAGCTTTCTTT.

This clonotype was seen at least ten times. The chain has TRBV7-8 and TRBJ2-2; TRBD1 is a possible D gene (6 bases). Deletions cut 4 bases from V and 2 bases from J, with 17 bases between. Looked up from germline, CDR1 is SGHVS and CDR2 is FQNEAQ. This CDR3 has 17 residues. The CDR3 region has the DNA TGTGCCAGCAGCTCGGGTGGACAGCCCTACAACACCGGGGAGCTGTTTTTT. Translation gives CASSSGGQPYNTGELFF.

This clonotype was observed a few times. This sequence joins TRBV6-1 and TRBJ1-5; 7 bases are shared with TRBD1. CDR1 is MNHNS, CDR2 SASEGT, per germline. CDR3 length: 16 residues. Trimming at V came to 2 bases and at J to 7 bases, leaving 11 bases not matched to a gene. CDR3 nucleotide sequence: TGTGCCAGCAGTGAATTCGTCAGGGGGACGGGACAGCCCCAGCATTTT. This codes for CASSEFVRGTGQPQHF.

J is TRBJ1-1 and V is TRBV27; the D gene is possibly TRBD1 (6 bases). The CDR3 length is 16 residues. V lost 5 bases and J lost 2, with 18 bases in between. Germline values: CDR1 MNHEY, CDR2 SMNVEV (reference sequence). The CDR3 DNA follows: TGTGCCAGCAGTCTGTCATCAGGGGCTAAAAACACTGAAGCTTTCTTT. Amino acids: CASSLSSGAKNTEAFF.

A word on this clonotype: A read error may be the cause here, since a much bigger clone is one base away. J is TRBJ1-5 and V is TRBV5-3; D could derive from TRBD1 or TRBD2 (5 bases each). The J call could be wrong; TRBJ2-3 is a better fit for the DNA end. TRBV5-3 is an open reading frame whose function is uncertain. The CDR3 loop spans 17 amino acids. The CDR3, as DNA: TGTGCCAGTAACGTAGGGCAGGGACCAAATAGCAATCAGCCCCAGTATTTT. It yields the protein CASNVGQGPNSNQPQYF.

This chain links TRBV4-1 with TRBJ1-2; D is ambiguous. The CDR3 length is 15 residues. Germline V gives CDR1 MGHRA, CDR2 YSYEKL. V lost 1 base and J lost 4, with 13 bases in between. The CDR3 DNA reads TGCGCCAGCAGCCAAGGTACTCCGGGAGGCTATGGCTACACCTTC. It codes for CASSQGTPGGYGYTF.

This clonotype appeared many times. The chain has TRBV7-6 and TRBJ2-1; D possibly corresponds to TRBD2 (6 bases). The germline V gene encodes CDR1 SGHVS and CDR2 FNYEAQ. This CDR3 contains 17 residues. V gave up 3 bases and J gave up 0 bases, with 15 bases separating them. The CDR3: CASSFRGSGSSYNEQFF. The CDR3 DNA reads TGTGCCAGCAGCTTCAGAGGTAGCGGTAGCTCCTACAATGAGCAGTTCTTC.

In nucleotides, the CDR3 is TGTGCCAGAAGCCGCCCGGGGGGTACATGGAACGCTTTCTTT. Its protein is CARSRPGGTWNAFF. J is TRBJ1-1 and V is TRBV5-3; D perhaps matches TRBD1 (5 bases). TRBV5-3 is marked as an open reading frame, function uncertain. This CDR3 comprises 14 residues. The V end lost 4 bases, the J end lost 11 bases, and 21 bases lay between the germline ends.

The chain is built from TRBV6-1 and TRBJ1-2, with D hard to call. Germline V gene sequence: CDR1 MNHNS, CDR2 SASEGT. The V end lost 0 bases, the J end lost 4 bases, and 12 bases lay between the germline ends. The CDR3 runs to 15 residues. In DNA form, the CDR3 reads TGTGCCAGCAGTGAAGCGGTCGGTAGTACCTATGGCTACACCTTC. This codes for CASSEAVGSTYGYTF.

In this sample, this clonotype turned up many times. The chain links TRBV6-1 to TRBJ2-4; 8 nucleotides match TRBD2. The V gene's germline CDR1 is MNHNS and CDR2 SASEGT. CDR3 size: 18 residues. J was trimmed by 8 bases and V by 6 bases; bases with no gene match: 21. CDR3 protein: CASSSAGTRSDRVDIQYF. The CDR3 DNA is TGTGCCAGCAGCAGCGCCGGGACTAGATCTGATCGGGTGGACATTCAGTACTTC.

The DNA for the CDR3 is TGTGCCAGCAGTTACGGAAATAATGAGCAGTTCTTC. Translated, it gives CASSYGNNEQFF. The chain employs TRBV6-8 and TRBJ2-1; D gene uncertain. Germline values: CDR1 MNHGY, CDR2 SAAAGT. This CDR3 spans 12 amino acids. V was cut by 2 bases and J by 7 bases, with 6 bases left in between.

This clonotype was picked up a small number of times. This chain links TRBV27 with TRBJ1-2; 7 bases map to TRBD1. With 4 bases clipped from V and 8 bases from J, the junction kept 10 bases outside the gene matches. CDR3 length: 14 amino acids. The germline V gene encodes CDR1 MNHEY and CDR2 SMNVEV (reference sequence). In DNA form, the CDR3 reads TGTGCCAGCAGTTCGCCCCGACAGGGAGGCGGCTACACCTTC. Residues: CASSSPRQGGGYTF.

There are many counts of this clonotype. The rearrangement uses TRBV7-2 and TRBJ2-5, with D perhaps being TRBD1 or TRBD2 (6 bases each). The CDR3 has 15 residues. V lost 1 base and J lost 5, with 14 bases in between. Germline CDR1 is SGHTA and CDR2 is FQGNSA. CDR3 in DNA: TGTGCCAGCAGCTTAGTATCCGGGGGCGAGGAGACCCAGTACTTC. It codes for CASSLVSGGEETQYF.

A few counts support this clonotype. The CDR3 DNA reads TGTGCCATCAGTGAAACAGGGGGGGTCGGAGAGACCCAGTACTTC. It encodes CAISETGGVGETQYF. The chain joins TRBV10-3 to TRBJ2-5, with D tentatively TRBD1 (8 bases). V dropped 3 bases and J dropped 4 bases, with 15 bases sitting between them. CDR1 is ENHRY and CDR2 is SYGVKD in the germline V gene. This CDR3 is 15 amino acids long.

The chain joins TRBV5-1 to TRBJ2-1; 9 bases fit TRBD2. The CDR3 extends over 17 amino acids. Trimming took 1 base from V and 0 from J; bases not matched to a gene: 5. The germline V gene encodes CDR1 SGHRS and CDR2 YFSETQ. The CDR3 bases are TGCGCCAGCAGCTTGCACAGCGGGGGGTCCTCCTACAATGAGCAGTTCTTC. Translated, it gives CASSLHSGGSSYNEQFF.